This T cell receptor beta chain was identified during a study of human T cells and chemical hapten exposure. Stated time point: patch test 3, about 24 weeks after DPC sensitization. Treatment here: therapeutic diphenylcyclopropenone sensitization with weekly scalp DPC. Each patch-test visit's blood sample preceded patch application. This clonotype was counted a few times. It may be a read error: a sequence one base away is much more abundant. Per the germline V gene, CDR1 is SQVTM and CDR2 is ANQGSEA. Deletions cut 1 base from V and 2 bases from J, with 9 bases between. There are 13 residues in the CDR3. Library preparation tagged each individual cDNA molecule with a unique molecular identifier. TCRdb reprocessed the RACE reads via MiXCR and lists one record per CDR3 protein. Among 180,000 or so distinct CDR3 sequences listed, under 25% were seen once.

The rearrangement links TRBV29-1 to TRBJ2-7; perhaps TRBD1 as D (5 bases). The sequences come from whole blood, collected in connection with sensitization to the hapten diphenylcyclopropenone (DPC). This receptor was taken from a woman aged 40 to 50 with alopecia areata. Some clones in this sample may be carry-over from other donors' samples. Here the CDR3 reads CSVEGRETYEQYF. The CDR3 DNA reads as TGCAGCGTTGAAGGCAGGGAAACCTACGAGCAGTACTTC.